Below are 25 T cell receptor beta chains sequenced from a single sample in a study of response to subunit inactivated influenza vaccine. TCRdb called the RT-PCR reads again in MiXCR, with one record for every CDR3 protein. This table has around 470,000 distinct CDR3 sequences, 6.5% to 8% appearing once. Here the sequenced sample was PBMCs from blood, taken less than 30 months after vaccination. Receptor source: a man aged 50 to 69 who received an inactivated influenza vaccine.

This clonotype was counted only a few times. The rearrangement joins TRBV7-8 to TRBJ2-5; D is perhaps TRBD1 (6 bases). V dropped 2 bases and J dropped 3 bases, with 10 bases sitting between them. From germline, CDR1 is SGHVS and CDR2 FQNEAQ. The CDR3 extends over 14 amino acids. This CDR3 is CASSLSTGKETQYF. The CDR3 DNA is TGTGCCAGCAGCTTAAGTACAGGGAAAGAGACCCAGTACTTC.

There are a few counts of this clonotype. V gene TRBV30 combines with J gene TRBJ1-3; TRBD1 is a possible D gene (6 bases). In germline, CDR1 is GTSNPN, CDR2 SVGIG (reference sequence). This CDR3 has 16 residues. V lost 3 bases and J 3 bases, leaving 18 bases between the germline ends. The CDR3 nucleotides are TGTGCCTGGAGGCATAAACAGGGTGGCTTTGGAAACACCATATATTTT. The encoded protein is CAWRHKQGGFGNTIYF.

There are a few counts of this clonotype. The chain uses TRBV6-1 and TRBJ1-6; possible D gene TRBD1, 6 bases. Trimming removed 7 bases at V and 9 bases at J, with 16 bases between. Germline values: CDR1 MNHNS, CDR2 SASEGT. The CDR3 runs to 14 residues. CDR3 sequence reads: CASTFQGQGSPLHF. The CDR3 DNA is TGTGCCAGCACCTTCCAGGGGCAAGGTTCACCCCTCCACTTT.

The genes are TRBV7-9 and TRBJ2-3, with TRBD1 matching 9 bases. The CDR3 totals 16 residues. The junction had 9 bases not matched to a gene; V was cut back by 1 base and J by 7 bases. The V gene's germline CDR1 is SEHNR and CDR2 FQNEAQ (reference sequence). The CDR3 sequence: CASSLDPGQGTNTQYF. The CDR3 nucleotides are TGTGCCAGCAGCTTAGATCCGGGACAGGGAACAAATACGCAGTATTTT. Variable domain in full (rest from reference TRBV7-9 and TRBJ2-3): DTGVSQNPRHKITKRGQNVTFRCDPISEHNRLYWYRQTLGQGPEFLTYFQNEAQLEKSRLLSDRFSAERPKGSFSTLEIQRTEQGDSAMYLCASSLDPGQGTNTQYFGPGTRLTVL.

This clonotype was seen a few times. The chain combines TRBV20-1 with TRBJ2-7; D is possibly TRBD1 (5 bases). The CDR3 length is 14 residues. V gave up 4 bases and J gave up 3 bases, with 16 bases separating them. Germline CDR1 reads DFQATT; CDR2 reads SNEGSKA (reference sequence). The CDR3 DNA sequence: TGCAGTGCTAAGTCCCGACAGTCGAACTACGAGCAGTACTTC. Translated, it gives CSAKSRQSNYEQYF.

This rearrangement joins TRBV5-1 to TRBJ2-3; 8 bases are a match to TRBD2. J lost 8 bases, V lost 5 bases, and 16 bases had no gene match. The CDR3 has 16 amino acids. Germline-derived CDR1 and CDR2 are SGHRS and YFSETQ. The CDR3 region has the DNA TGCGCCAGCAGTTCTAACCGCGGGGGGACGATGGGTACGCAGTATTTT. Protein: CASSSNRGGTMGTQYF.

The chain recombines TRBV7-6 with TRBJ2-1; TRBD1 matches 7 bases. Germline V lookup: CDR1 SGHVS, CDR2 FNYEAQ. CDR3 length: 14 amino acids. V shed 4 bases and J 8 bases; nucleotides not matched to a gene: 8. Written as DNA, the CDR3 is TGTGCCAGCAGCTGGACTGACAGGGTCCATGAGCAGTTCTTC. It translates to CASSWTDRVHEQFF.

The chain combines TRBV12-3 or TRBV12-4 with TRBJ2-7; a weak D match, TRBD2 (5 bases). This CDR3 region has 11 residues. The V gene lost 6 bases and the J gene lost 6 bases, with 9 bases spanning the gap. CDR3 sequence (DNA): TGTGCCAGCAGCCCCGGACTCGAGCAGTACTTC. Translation gives CASSPGLEQYF.

There are a few counts of this clonotype. V gene TRBV6-4 combines with J gene TRBJ2-1, with a weak D call TRBD1 (5 bases). The CDR3 loop spans 16 amino acids. Germline lookup yields CDR1 MRHNA and CDR2 SNTAGT. V lost 2 bases to trimming and J lost 1 base, with 12 bases between them. The CDR3 region is CASSDLGAESYNEQFF. In nucleotides, the CDR3 is TGTGCCAGCAGTGACCTAGGGGCCGAATCCTACAATGAGCAGTTCTTC.

This clonotype was found many times. The V call is TRBV10-3, the J call TRBJ2-1; 10 nucleotides line up with TRBD2. The CDR3 consists of 14 residues. V was clipped by 7 bases and J by 5 bases; unmatched bases: 5. The germline V gene encodes CDR1 ENHRY and CDR2 SYGVKD. CDR3 in amino acids: CAITSSGGNNEQFF. DNA for the CDR3: TGTGCCATCACTTCTAGCGGGGGTAACAATGAGCAGTTCTTC.

This clonotype appeared a few times. This chain connects TRBV2 to TRBJ1-1; the D is unclear. Trimming shortened V by 4 bases and J by 1 base, and 10 bases separated the two germline ends. The CDR3 spans 14 residues. Per germline, CDR1 SNHLY and CDR2 FYNNEI. The CDR3 DNA sequence: TGTGCCAGCAGTGGACTCCTTCAGAACACTGAAGCTTTCTTT. Translating gives CASSGLLQNTEAFF.

This clonotype was seen at least ten times. This chain joins TRBV6-2 or TRBV6-3 and TRBJ2-4, with D unresolved. Trimming removed 2 bases at V and 12 bases at J, with 11 bases between. This CDR3 contains 12 residues. Per germline, CDR1 MNHEY and CDR2 SVGEGT. The CDR3 bases are TGTGCCAGCAGTTACCCGCAGTCACCTCAGTACTTC. It encodes CASSYPQSPQYF.

This rearrangement joins TRBV7-2 to TRBJ2-7, with a tentative D call TRBD2 (6 bases). Germline V lookup: CDR1 SGHTA, CDR2 FQGNSA. The CDR3 has 15 residues. V was pared by 1 base and J by 5 bases, with 15 bases between. In DNA form, the CDR3 reads TGTGCCAGCAGCTTAGGGGCGTGGGGAGGCGACGAGCAGTACTTC. This codes for CASSLGAWGGDEQYF.

This clonotype was recorded only once. V and J are TRBV6-5 and TRBJ2-2, with D possibly TRBD1 on 6 matching bases. CDR3 length: 15 residues. The V gene lost 4 bases and the J gene lost 4 bases, with 13 bases spanning the gap. Germline lookup yields CDR1 MNHEY and CDR2 SVGAGI. In nucleotides, the CDR3 is TGTGCCAGCAGTTCCACGGGACACATCACCGGGGAGCTGTTTTTT. Translated: CASSSTGHITGELFF.

The chain joins TRBV27 to TRBJ2-1; 9 nucleotides match TRBD1. CDR1 and CDR2 (germline): MNHEY, SMNVEV (reference sequence). This CDR3 has 15 residues. The J segment lost 2 bases and the V segment lost 5 bases, leaving 4 bases of the junction unmatched. This CDR3 is CASSTGTGTYNEQFF. In nucleotides, the CDR3 is TGTGCCAGCAGTACAGGGACAGGGACCTACAATGAGCAGTTCTTC.

About this clonotype itself: At one end the junction does not follow the germline gene, possibly because of a read error. The V gene is TRBV4-2, the J gene TRBJ1-4; TRBD1 agrees at 8 bases. The CDR3 is made up of 19 amino acids. Per the germline V gene, CDR1 is LGHNA and CDR2 is YNFKEQ. The CDR3 protein is CASSRVPGQAGVTNEILFF. CDR3 in DNA: TGTGCCAGCAGCCGAGTACCGGGACAGGCAGGGGTAACTAATGAAATACTGTTTTTT.

The sample holds many counts of this clonotype. The rearrangement joins TRBV4-3 to TRBJ2-3; 13 bases map to TRBD2. The CDR3 is 19 amino acids. V gave up 4 bases and J gave up 3 bases; unmatched junction bases: 13. CDR1 is LGHNA, CDR2 YSLEER, per germline. The chain's CDR3 is CASSPGVLAGGPRTDTQYF. As DNA, the CDR3 is TGCGCCAGCAGCCCCGGGGTACTAGCGGGAGGGCCTCGGACAGATACGCAGTATTTT.

The gene calls are TRBV7-2 and TRBJ2-1; D is possibly TRBD1 (5 bases). Germline CDR1 and CDR2: SGHTA and FQGNSA. The CDR3 extends over 15 amino acids. Trimming left V 1 base short and J 6 bases short, with 13 bases between. CDR3 loop: CASSLEGFSINEQFF. CDR3 nucleotides: TGTGCCAGCAGCTTAGAGGGGTTCTCTATCAATGAGCAGTTCTTC.

The gene calls are TRBV6-1 and TRBJ2-7; possibly TRBD2 for D (5 bases). Per the germline V gene, CDR1 is MNHNS and CDR2 is SASEGT. V dropped 4 bases and J dropped 7 bases, with 14 bases sitting between them. The CDR3 has 13 residues. CDR3 protein: CASSVHAPGEQYF. In DNA form, the CDR3 reads TGTGCCAGCAGTGTCCACGCTCCGGGGGAGCAGTACTTC.

The rearrangement uses TRBV12-3 or TRBV12-4 and TRBJ2-2; 12 nucleotides agree with TRBD2. V shed 6 bases, J shed 4 bases, and the junction held 6 bases outside the gene matches. The CDR3 consists of 16 residues. DNA for the CDR3: TGTGCCAGCAGCCCCGGACTAGCGGGAAGCACCGGGGAGCTGTTTTTT. Translation gives CASSPGLAGSTGELFF.

The J gene is TRBJ2-5, the V gene TRBV15; no clear D gene. Germline CDR1 LNHNV, CDR2 YYDKDF (reference sequence). The CDR3 has 13 residues. V gave up 0 bases and J gave up 5 bases, with 7 bases separating them. The CDR3: CATSRDFGETQYF. The CDR3 bases are TGTGCCACCAGCAGAGATTTCGGCGAGACCCAGTACTTC. Full variable domain (remainder filled in from reference TRBV15 and TRBJ2-5): DAMVIQNPRYQVTQFGKPVTLSCSQTLNHNVMYWYQQKSSQAPKLLFHYYDKDFNNEADTPDNFQSRRPNTSFCFLDIRSPGLGDTAMYLCATSRDFGETQYFGPGTRLLVL.

The chain joins TRBV15 to TRBJ2-2; 8 nucleotides line up with TRBD1. Germline V lookup: CDR1 LNHNV, CDR2 YYDKDF (reference sequence). V lost 2 bases to trimming and J lost 4 bases; unmatched junction nucleotides: 6. The CDR3 contains 16 residues. This CDR3 is CATSRPDRGGTGELFF. The CDR3 DNA reads as TGTGCCACCAGCAGACCAGACAGGGGAGGCACCGGGGAGCTGTTTTTT.

The sample holds many counts of this clonotype. The rearrangement uses TRBV6-5 and TRBJ1-3; 8 bases line up with TRBD1. CDR3 length equals 18 residues. The germline CDR1 and CDR2 sequences are MNHEY and SVGAGI. The V and J ends lost 0 bases and 0 bases, in that order; junction bases with no gene match: 7. The CDR3 reads CASSYSTVGTGSGNTIYF. For the CDR3, the DNA is TGTGCCAGCAGTTACTCGACGGTAGGGACAGGCTCTGGAAACACCATATATTTT.

This clonotype has at least ten counts. The rearrangement links TRBV25-1 to TRBJ2-5; 12 nucleotides line up with TRBD1. The V gene's germline CDR1 is MGHDK and CDR2 SYGVNS. This CDR3 spans 15 amino acids. The V and J ends lost 4 bases and 4 bases, in that order; junction bases with no gene match: 4. The CDR3 sequence is CASSAAGQGAETQYF. CDR3 in DNA: TGTGCCAGCAGTGCAGCGGGACAGGGGGCAGAGACCCAGTACTTC.

This clonotype was recorded a few times. The chain recombines TRBV18 with TRBJ2-5, with TRBD2 as a possible D gene (6 bases). V lost 3 bases, J lost 5 bases, and 13 bases lay in between. Germline CDR1 KGHSH, CDR2 LQKENI. The CDR3 is made up of 14 amino acids. The CDR3 nucleotides read TGTGCCAGCTCACCTATACCGGGGGAGGAGACCCAGTACTTC. Translating it yields CASSPIPGEETQYF. Complete variable domain (other parts from reference TRBV18 and TRBJ2-5): NAGVMQNPRHLVRRRGQEARLRCSPMKGHSHVYWYRQLPEEGLKFMVYLQKENIIDESGMPKERFSAEFPKEGPSILRIQQVVRGDSAAYFCASSPIPGEETQYFGPGTRLLVL.